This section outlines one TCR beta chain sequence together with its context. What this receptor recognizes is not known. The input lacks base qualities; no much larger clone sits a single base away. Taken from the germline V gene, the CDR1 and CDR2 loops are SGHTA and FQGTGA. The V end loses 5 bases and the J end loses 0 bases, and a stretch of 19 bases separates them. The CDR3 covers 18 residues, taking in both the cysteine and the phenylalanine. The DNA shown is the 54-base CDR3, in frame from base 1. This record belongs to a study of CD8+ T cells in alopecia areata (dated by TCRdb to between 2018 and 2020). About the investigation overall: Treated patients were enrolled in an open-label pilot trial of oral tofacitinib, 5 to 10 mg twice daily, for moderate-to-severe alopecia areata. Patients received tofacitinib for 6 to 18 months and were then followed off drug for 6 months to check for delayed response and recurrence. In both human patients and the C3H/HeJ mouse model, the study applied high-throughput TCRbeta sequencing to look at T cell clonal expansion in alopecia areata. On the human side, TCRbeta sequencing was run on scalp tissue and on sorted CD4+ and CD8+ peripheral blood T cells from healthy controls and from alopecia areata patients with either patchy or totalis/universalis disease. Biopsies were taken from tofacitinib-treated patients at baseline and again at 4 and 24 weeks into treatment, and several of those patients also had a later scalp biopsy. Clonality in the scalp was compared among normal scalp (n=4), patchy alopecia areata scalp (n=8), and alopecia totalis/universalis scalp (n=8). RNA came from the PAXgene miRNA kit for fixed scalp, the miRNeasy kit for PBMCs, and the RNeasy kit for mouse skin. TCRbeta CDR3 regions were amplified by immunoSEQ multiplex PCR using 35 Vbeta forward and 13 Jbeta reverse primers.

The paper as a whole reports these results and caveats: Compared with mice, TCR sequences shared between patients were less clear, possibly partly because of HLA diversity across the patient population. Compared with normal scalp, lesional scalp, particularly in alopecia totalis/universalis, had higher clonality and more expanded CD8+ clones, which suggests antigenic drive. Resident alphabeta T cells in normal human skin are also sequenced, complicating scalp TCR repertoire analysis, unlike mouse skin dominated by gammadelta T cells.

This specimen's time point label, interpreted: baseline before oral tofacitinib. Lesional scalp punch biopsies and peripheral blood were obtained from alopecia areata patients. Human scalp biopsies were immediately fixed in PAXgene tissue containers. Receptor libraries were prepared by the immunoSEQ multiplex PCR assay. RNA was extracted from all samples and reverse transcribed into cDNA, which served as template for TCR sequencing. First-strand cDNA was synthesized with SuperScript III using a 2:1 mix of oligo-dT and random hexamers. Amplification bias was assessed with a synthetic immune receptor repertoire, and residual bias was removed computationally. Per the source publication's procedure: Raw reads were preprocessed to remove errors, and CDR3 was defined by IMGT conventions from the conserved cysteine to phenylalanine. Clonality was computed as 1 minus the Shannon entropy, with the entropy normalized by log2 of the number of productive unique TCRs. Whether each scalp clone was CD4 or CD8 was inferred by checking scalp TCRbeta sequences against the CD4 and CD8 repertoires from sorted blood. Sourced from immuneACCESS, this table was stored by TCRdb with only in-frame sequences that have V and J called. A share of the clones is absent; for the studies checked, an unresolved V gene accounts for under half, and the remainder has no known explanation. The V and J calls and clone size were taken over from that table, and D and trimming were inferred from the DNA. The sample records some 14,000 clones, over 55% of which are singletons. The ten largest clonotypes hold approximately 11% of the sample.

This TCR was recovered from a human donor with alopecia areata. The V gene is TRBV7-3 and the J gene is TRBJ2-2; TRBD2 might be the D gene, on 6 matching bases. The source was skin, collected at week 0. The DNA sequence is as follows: TGTGCCAGCAGCCTAAGACGTCTGGGGGGAACGAACACCGGGGAGCTGTTTTTT. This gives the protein CASSLRRLGGTNTGELFF.